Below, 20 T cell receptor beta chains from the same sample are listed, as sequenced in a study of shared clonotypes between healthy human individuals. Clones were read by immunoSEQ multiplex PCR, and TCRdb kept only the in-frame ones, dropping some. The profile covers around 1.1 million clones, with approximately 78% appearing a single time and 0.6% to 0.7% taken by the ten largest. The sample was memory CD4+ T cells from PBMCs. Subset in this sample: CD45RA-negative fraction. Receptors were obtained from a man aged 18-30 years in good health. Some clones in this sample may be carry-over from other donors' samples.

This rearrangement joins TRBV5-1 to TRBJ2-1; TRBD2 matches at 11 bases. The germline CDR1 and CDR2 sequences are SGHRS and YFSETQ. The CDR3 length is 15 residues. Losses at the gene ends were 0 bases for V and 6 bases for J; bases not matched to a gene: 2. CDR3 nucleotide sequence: TGCGCCAGCAGCTTGGGACTAGCGGGGACCAATGAGCAGTTCTTC. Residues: CASSLGLAGTNEQFF. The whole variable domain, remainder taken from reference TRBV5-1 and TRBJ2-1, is KAGVTQTPRYLIKTRGQQVTLSCSPISGHRSVSWYQQTPGQGLQFLFEYFSETQRNKGNFPGRFSGRQFSNSRSEMNVSTLELGDSALYLCASSLGLAGTNEQFFGPGTRLTVL.

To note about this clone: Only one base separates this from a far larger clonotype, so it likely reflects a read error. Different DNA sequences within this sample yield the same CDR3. The CDR3 loop is CASTEGTEPSYEQYF. CDR3 DNA: TGTGCCAGCACTGAAGGTACAGAGCCCTCCTACGAGCAGTACTTC. V and J are TRBV6-1 and TRBJ2-7; D is ambiguous. Per the germline V gene, CDR1 is MNHNS and CDR2 is SASEGT. CDR3 length: 15 residues.

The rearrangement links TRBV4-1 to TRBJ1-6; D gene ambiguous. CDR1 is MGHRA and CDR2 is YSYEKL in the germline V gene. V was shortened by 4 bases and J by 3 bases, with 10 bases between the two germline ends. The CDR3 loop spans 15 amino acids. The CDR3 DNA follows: TGCGCCAGCAGCCGAGAGTCAGGCTATAATTCACCCCTCCACTTT. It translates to CASSRESGYNSPLHF.

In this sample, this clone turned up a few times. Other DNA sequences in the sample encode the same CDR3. The CDR3 nucleotides read TGTGCCAGCAGCTGGACGGATTTAATCCCCGAGGGCGGCTACACCTTC. This sequence encodes CASSWTDLIPEGGYTF. J is TRBJ1-2 and V is TRBV5-8; D is unresolved. The germline V gene has CDR1 SGHTS and CDR2 YDEGEE. V lost 3 bases to trimming and J lost 8 bases, with 23 bases between them. This CDR3 has 16 amino acids.

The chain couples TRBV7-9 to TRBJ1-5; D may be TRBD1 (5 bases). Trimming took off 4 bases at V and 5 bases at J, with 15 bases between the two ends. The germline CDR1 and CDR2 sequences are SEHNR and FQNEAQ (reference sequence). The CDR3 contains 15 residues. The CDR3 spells CASSSSGGMYQPQHF. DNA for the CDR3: TGTGCCAGCAGCTCGAGTGGGGGTATGTATCAGCCCCAGCATTTT.

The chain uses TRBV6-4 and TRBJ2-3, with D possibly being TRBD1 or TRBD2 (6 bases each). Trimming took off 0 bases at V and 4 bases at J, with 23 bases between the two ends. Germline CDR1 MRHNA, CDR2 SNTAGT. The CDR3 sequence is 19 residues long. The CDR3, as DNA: TGTGCCAGCAGTGACTCGAGCAGTCGGGGGCGAGTAAAGTCAGATACGCAGTATTTT. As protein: CASSDSSSRGRVKSDTQYF.

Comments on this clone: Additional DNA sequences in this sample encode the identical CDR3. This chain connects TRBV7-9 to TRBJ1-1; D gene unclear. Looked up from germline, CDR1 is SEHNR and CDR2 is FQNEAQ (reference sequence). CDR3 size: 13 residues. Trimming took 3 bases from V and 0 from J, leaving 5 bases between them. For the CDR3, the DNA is TGTGCCAGCAGCTTGTTAGTGAACACTGAAGCTTTCTTT. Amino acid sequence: CASSLLVNTEAFF.

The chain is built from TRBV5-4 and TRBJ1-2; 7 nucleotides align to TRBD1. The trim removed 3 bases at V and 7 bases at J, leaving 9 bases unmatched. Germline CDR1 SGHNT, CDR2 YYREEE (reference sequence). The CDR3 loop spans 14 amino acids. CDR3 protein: CASSWYGGGRGYTF. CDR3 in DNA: TGTGCCAGCAGCTGGTATGGAGGGGGCCGTGGCTACACCTTC.

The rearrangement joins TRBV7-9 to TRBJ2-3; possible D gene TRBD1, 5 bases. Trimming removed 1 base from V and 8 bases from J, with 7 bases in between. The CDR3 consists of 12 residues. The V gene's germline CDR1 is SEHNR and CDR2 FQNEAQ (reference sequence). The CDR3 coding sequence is TGTGCCAGCAGCTTAGATCAGGGTACGCAGTATTTT. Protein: CASSLDQGTQYF.

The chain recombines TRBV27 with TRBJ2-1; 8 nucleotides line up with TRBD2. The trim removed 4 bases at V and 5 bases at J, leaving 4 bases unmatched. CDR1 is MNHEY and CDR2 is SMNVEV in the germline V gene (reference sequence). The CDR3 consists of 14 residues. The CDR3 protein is CASSSGGSDNEQFF. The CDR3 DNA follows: TGTGCCAGCAGTTCGGGAGGGTCTGACAATGAGCAGTTCTTC.

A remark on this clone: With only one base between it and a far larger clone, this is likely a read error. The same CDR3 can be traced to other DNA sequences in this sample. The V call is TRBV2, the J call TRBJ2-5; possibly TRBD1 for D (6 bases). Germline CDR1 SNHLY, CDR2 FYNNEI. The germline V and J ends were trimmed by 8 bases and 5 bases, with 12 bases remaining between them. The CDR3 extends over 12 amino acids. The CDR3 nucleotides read TGTGCCAGCGGGTGGACAGAGGAGACCCAGTACTTC. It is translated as CASGWTEETQYF. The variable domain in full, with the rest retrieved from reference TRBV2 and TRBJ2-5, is EPEVTQTPSHQVTQMGQEVILRCVPISNHLYFYWYRQILGQKVEFLVSFYNNEISEKSEIFDDQFSVERPDGSNFTLKIRSTKLEDSAMYFCASGWTEETQYFGPGTRLLVL.

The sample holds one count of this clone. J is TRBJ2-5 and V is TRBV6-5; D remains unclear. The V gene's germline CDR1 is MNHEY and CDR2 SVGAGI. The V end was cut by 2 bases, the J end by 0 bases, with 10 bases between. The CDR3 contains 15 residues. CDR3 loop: CASSYTRSYQETQYF. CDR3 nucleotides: TGTGCCAGCAGTTACACGCGAAGCTACCAAGAGACCCAGTACTTC.

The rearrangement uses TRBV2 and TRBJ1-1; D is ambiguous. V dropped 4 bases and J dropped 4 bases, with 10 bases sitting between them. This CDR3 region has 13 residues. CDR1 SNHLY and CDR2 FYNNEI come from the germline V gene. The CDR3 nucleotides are TGTGCCAGCAGTGTGGTGCGGGGCACTGAAGCTTTCTTT. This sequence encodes CASSVVRGTEAFF.

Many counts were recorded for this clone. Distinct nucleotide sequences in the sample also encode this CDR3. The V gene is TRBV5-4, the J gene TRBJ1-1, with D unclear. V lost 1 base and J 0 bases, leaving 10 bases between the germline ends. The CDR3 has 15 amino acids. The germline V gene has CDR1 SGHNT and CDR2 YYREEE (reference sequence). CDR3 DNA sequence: TGTGCCAGCAGCTTGAGTGGAGGAATGAACACTGAAGCTTTCTTT. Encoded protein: CASSLSGGMNTEAFF. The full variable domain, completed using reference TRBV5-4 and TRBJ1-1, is ETGVTQSPTHLIKTRGQQVTLRCSSQSGHNTVSWYQQALGQGPQFIFQYYREEENGRGNFPPRFSGLQFPNYSSELNVNALELDDSALYLCASSLSGGMNTEAFFGQGTRLTVV.

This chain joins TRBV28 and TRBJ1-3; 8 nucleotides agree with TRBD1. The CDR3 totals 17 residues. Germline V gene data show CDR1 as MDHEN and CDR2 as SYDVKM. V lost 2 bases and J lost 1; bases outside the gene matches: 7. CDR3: CASSLLGQGYSGNTIYF. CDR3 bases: TGTGCCAGCAGTTTACTCGGACAGGGTTATTCTGGAAACACCATATATTTT.

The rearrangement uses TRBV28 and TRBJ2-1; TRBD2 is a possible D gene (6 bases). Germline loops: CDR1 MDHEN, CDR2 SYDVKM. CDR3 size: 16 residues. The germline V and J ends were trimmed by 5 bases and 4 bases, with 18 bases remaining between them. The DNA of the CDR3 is TGTGCCAGCAGTCCCGGAGGGAGCGTCGGGTACAATGAGCAGTTCTTC. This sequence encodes CASSPGGSVGYNEQFF.

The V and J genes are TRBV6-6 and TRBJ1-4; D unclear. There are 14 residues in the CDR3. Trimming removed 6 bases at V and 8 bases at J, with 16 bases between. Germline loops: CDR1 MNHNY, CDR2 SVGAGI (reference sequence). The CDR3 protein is CASRTGMGREKLFF. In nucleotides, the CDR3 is TGTGCCAGCAGAACCGGGATGGGAAGGGAAAAACTGTTTTTT.

CDR3: CASSRVRGATEAFF. The CDR3 region has the DNA TGTGCCAGCAGCCGTGTGAGGGGTGCCACTGAAGCTTTCTTT. The chain couples TRBV27 to TRBJ1-1; a weak D match, TRBD1 (5 bases). The CDR3 loop spans 14 amino acids. Trimming pared 6 bases from V and 4 bases from J, leaving 15 bases between. CDR1 is MNHEY and CDR2 is SMNVEV in the germline V gene (reference sequence).

Here the CDR3 reads CASRIKGGGSNTEAFF. CDR3 nucleotides: TGTGCCAGCAGGATTAAGGGGGGTGGGTCGAACACTGAAGCTTTCTTT. The chain combines TRBV2 with TRBJ1-1, with D possibly matching TRBD1 (6 bases). The CDR3 has 16 residues. CDR1 is SNHLY and CDR2 is FYNNEI in the germline V gene. V was shortened by 6 bases and J by 1 base, with 18 bases between the two germline ends.

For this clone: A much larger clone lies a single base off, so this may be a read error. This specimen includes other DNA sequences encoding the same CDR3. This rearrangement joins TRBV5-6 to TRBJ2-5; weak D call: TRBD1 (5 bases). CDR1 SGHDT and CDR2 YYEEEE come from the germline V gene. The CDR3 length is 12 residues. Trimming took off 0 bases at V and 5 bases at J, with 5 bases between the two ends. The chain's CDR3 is CASSLAGETQYF. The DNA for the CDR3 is TGTGCCAGCAGCTTGGCAGGGGAGACCCAGTACTTC.